A single TCR beta chain is shown here with its context. Its antigen is as yet unknown. The data were taken from a study of T-cell memory formation after mild COVID-19. At the level of the study: Each donor largely had its own TCR clusters. Study observations and caveats: Contracting CD4+ clones sat mainly in CM and EM; CD8+ in EMRA. Later expanders leaned CD4+, whereas clones that contracted between day 15 and 85 were balanced CD4/CD8. Memory cells collected pre-infection included some clones that later responded, suggesting cross-reactive memory joined.

The V and J ends lost 6 bases and 1 base respectively, with 7 bases between them. CDR1 and CDR2 from the germline V gene are LGHDT and YNNKEL (reference sequence). This CDR3 is built from 13 residues. One entry per CDR3 protein results from TCRdb running MiXCR on the 5' RACE reads. Of hundreds of thousands of distinct CDR3 sequences listed, 15% to 20% are singletons. The sequence came from a man aged 18-30 years who had mild COVID-19 (a few samples of this study predate the infection). Cell type and time point are not known. Sequencing was done on a sample of PBMCs or a T cell subset sorted from them (not recorded which). The chain recombines TRBV3-1 with TRBJ1-3; D is uncertain. The CDR3 region has the DNA TGTGCCAGCAGAGCTGGTTCTGGAAACACCATATATTTT. It translates to CASRAGSGNTIYF. Full variable domain (missing parts from reference TRBV3-1 and TRBJ1-3): DTAVSQTPKYLVTQMGNDKSIKCEQNLGHDTMYWYKQDSKKFLKIMFSYNNKELIINETVPNRFSPKSPDKAHLNLHINSLELGDSAVYFCASRAGSGNTIYFGEGSWLTVV.